This T cell receptor (beta chain) was sequenced during a study of molecular identifiers for immune sequencing clone quantification. Broader study findings: Naive cells had under 1% of molecules in clones above 20 RNA copies, effectors over 98%. One million naive cells reportedly did not prevent detection of spiked Jurkat TCR RNA from one cell.

With 8 bases clipped from V and 7 bases from J, the junction kept 11 bases outside the gene matches. Germline lookup yields CDR1 MDHEN and CDR2 SYDVKM. This CDR3 is 15 amino acids long. As previously described, bulk TCR libraries were made using listed TCR primers. TCRdb reprocessed the PCR reads via MiXCR and lists one record per CDR3 protein. The sample comprises hundreds of thousands of distinct CDR3 sequences, about 22% of which are singletons, and approximately 0.74% rests with the top ten. Sorting was used to obtain naive CD8 T cells (CD8+CD4-CCR7+CD45RA+). This clonotype was recorded at least ten times. The antigen is undetermined.

This receptor was obtained from a human donor in good health. Some libraries in this study had Jurkat cell RNA spiked in. Sequenced: naive CD8+ T cells from blood, with Jurkat cell RNA spiked in. Subset specified: FACS-sorted CD8+CD4-CCR7+CD45RA+ naive T cells. The chain carries TRBV28 and TRBJ2-2, with 9 bases matching TRBD1. The DNA for the CDR3 is TGTGCCAGCTTCGGGAACAGGGGGCTTGGCGGGGAGCTGTTTTTT. It translates to CASFGNRGLGGELFF.